One sample yielded the 11 T cell receptor beta chains listed below, sequenced in a study of shared clonotypes between healthy human individuals. Data came from immunoSEQ multiplex PCR; TCRdb stores just in-frame clones and leaves some out. This table holds approximately 640,000 clones, around 72% found once. Input material: memory CD4+ T cells sorted from blood. Noted subset: CD45RA-negative fraction. Receptors were obtained from a woman aged 30 to 39 in good health.

The chain couples TRBV11-2 to TRBJ2-3; unclear D gene. The germline gives CDR1 SGHAT, CDR2 FQNNGV. The CDR3 runs 14 residues. The V end lost 2 bases, the J end lost 3 bases, and 9 bases lay between the germline ends. DNA of the CDR3: TGTGCCAGCAGCTTACGTCTCTCAACAGATACGCAGTATTTT. This translates into CASSLRLSTDTQYF. The full variable domain, rest sourced from reference TRBV11-2 and TRBJ2-3, is EAGVAQSPRYKIIEKRQSVAFWCNPISGHATLYWYQQILGQGPKLLIQFQNNGVVDDSQLPKDRFSAERLKGVDSTLKIQPAKLEDSAVYLCASSLRLSTDTQYFGPGTRLTVL.

The chain has TRBV6-5 and TRBJ2-7; no clear D gene. Germline V lookup: CDR1 MNHEY, CDR2 SVGAGI. The CDR3 consists of 14 residues. V gave up 4 bases and J gave up 3 bases, with 13 bases separating them. Written as DNA, the CDR3 is TGTGCCAGCAGTTCTTCAACGACCGGCTACGAGCAGTACTTC. Protein sequence: CASSSSTTGYEQYF.

The rearrangement links TRBV6-6 to TRBJ2-7, with TRBD2 matching over 10 bases. CDR1 and CDR2 from the germline V gene are MNHNY and SVGAGI (reference sequence). The CDR3 totals 15 residues. The junction had 7 bases not matched to a gene; V was cut back by 2 bases and J by 6 bases. CDR3 region: CASSYGTGTSVEQYF. The CDR3 DNA reads as TGTGCCAGCAGTTACGGTACCGGGACTAGCGTCGAGCAGTACTTC.

This clone showed up just a few times. The V call is TRBV27, the J call TRBJ2-7, with 9 nucleotides matching TRBD2. Unmatched junction bases numbered 6, after V lost 2 bases and J lost 4 bases. The germline gives CDR1 MNHEY, CDR2 SMNVEV (reference sequence). The CDR3 contains 15 residues. CDR3 nucleotides: TGTGCCAGCAGTTTAAAGGCGGGAGGGGCTTACGAGCAGTACTTC. Translation gives CASSLKAGGAYEQYF.

The chain uses TRBV5-1 and TRBJ1-2; 7 bases fit TRBD1. CDR1 SGHRS and CDR2 YFSETQ come from the germline V gene. Trimming cost V 4 bases and J 5 bases; bases outside gene matches: 8. The CDR3 has 14 amino acids. Written as DNA, the CDR3 is TGCGCCAGCAGCCCCACACAGGGGTTGTATGGCTACACCTTC. Its translation: CASSPTQGLYGYTF.

This clone was observed once. The rearrangement uses TRBV28 and TRBJ1-1; TRBD1 aligns across 11 bases. Trimming took 10 bases from V and 0 from J; bases not matched to a gene: 10. Germline CDR1 reads MDHEN; CDR2 reads SYDVKM. The CDR3 has 16 residues. The CDR3 DNA is TGTGCCACTAGGGACAGGGGGAAAGTGATGAACACTGAAGCTTTCTTT. Amino acids: CATRDRGKVMNTEAFF. Complete variable domain (other parts from reference TRBV28 and TRBJ1-1): DVKVTQSSRYLVKRTGEKVFLECVQDMDHENMFWYRQDPGLGLRLIYFSYDVKMKEKGDIPEGYSVSREKKERFSLILESASTNQTSMYLCATRDRGKVMNTEAFFGQGTRLTVV.

This clone was counted a single time. V is TRBV5-4 and J is TRBJ2-7, with D possibly being TRBD1 (7 bases). This CDR3 has 15 residues. Germline CDR1 SGHNT, CDR2 YYREEE (reference sequence). Trimming pared 4 bases from V and 1 base from J, leaving 15 bases between. The CDR3 nucleotides read TGTGCCAGCAGCAGAAGGGGGCTAGCGTCCTACGAGCAGTACTTC. This encodes CASSRRGLASYEQYF.

V and J are TRBV6-5 and TRBJ2-6; D remains ambiguous. Germline V gives CDR1 MNHEY, CDR2 SVGAGI. The CDR3 runs 13 residues. V was clipped by 6 bases and J by 2 bases, with 5 bases between them. DNA for the CDR3: TGTGCCAGCAGGCTTGCTGGGGCCAACGTCCTGACTTTC. This codes for CASRLAGANVLTF.

This clone was recorded many times. The chain employs TRBV19 and TRBJ1-5; no clear D gene. The CDR3 covers 13 residues. The germline V gene has CDR1 LNHDA and CDR2 SQIVND (reference sequence). V lost 5 bases to trimming and J lost 5 bases, with 10 bases between them. The CDR3 DNA reads TGTGCCAGTAGTTCCGGGAGGGATCAGCCCCAGCATTTT. Its protein product is CASSSGRDQPQHF. Full variable domain (outside the CDR3, taken from reference TRBV19 and TRBJ1-5): DGGITQSPKYLFRKEGQNVTLSCEQNLNHDAMYWYRQDPGQGLRLIYYSQIVNDFQKGDIAEGYSVSREKKESFPLTVTSAQKNPTAFYLCASSSGRDQPQHFGDGTRLSIL.

The chain joins TRBV5-1 to TRBJ2-1; 11 bases align to TRBD2. V lost 2 bases to trimming and J lost 7 bases; unmatched junction nucleotides: 8. The CDR3 sequence is 16 residues long. Germline V gives CDR1 SGHRS, CDR2 YFSETQ. The CDR3, as DNA: TGCGCCAGCAGCTTACTAACTAGCGGGAGTTTTAATGAGCAGTTCTTC. This codes for CASSLLTSGSFNEQFF.

V and J are TRBV28 and TRBJ2-6, with no clear D. CDR3 length equals 16 residues. Germline CDR1 is MDHEN and CDR2 is SYDVKM. V was cut by 6 bases and J by 0 bases, with 12 bases left in between. CDR3 coding DNA: TGTGCCAGCAGCTCCCCACGGGTCTCTGGGGCCAACGTCCTGACTTTC. The encoded protein is CASSSPRVSGANVLTF.